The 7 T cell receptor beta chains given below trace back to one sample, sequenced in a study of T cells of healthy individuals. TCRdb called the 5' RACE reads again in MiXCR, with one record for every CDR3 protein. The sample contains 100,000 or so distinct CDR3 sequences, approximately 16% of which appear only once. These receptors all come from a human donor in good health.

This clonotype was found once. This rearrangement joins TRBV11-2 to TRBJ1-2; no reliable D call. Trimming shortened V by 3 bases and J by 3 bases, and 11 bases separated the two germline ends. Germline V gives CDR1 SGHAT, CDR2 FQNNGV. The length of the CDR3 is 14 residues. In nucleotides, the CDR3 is TGTGCCAGCAGCTTCTTGGGGTCTCACTATGGCTACACCTTC. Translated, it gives CASSFLGSHYGYTF.

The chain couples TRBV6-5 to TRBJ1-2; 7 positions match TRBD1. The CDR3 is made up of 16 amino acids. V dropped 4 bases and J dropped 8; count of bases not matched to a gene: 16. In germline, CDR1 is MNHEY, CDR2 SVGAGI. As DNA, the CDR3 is TGTGCCAGCAGTTCAACCAGGTCAGGGGGAGTTATCGGCTACACCTTC. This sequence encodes CASSSTRSGGVIGYTF.

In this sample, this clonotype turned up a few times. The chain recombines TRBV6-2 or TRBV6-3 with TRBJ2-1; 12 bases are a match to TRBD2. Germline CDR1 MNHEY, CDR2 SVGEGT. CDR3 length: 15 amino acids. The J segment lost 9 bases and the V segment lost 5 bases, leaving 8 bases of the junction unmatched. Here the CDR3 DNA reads TGTGCCAGCAGTCCCGGACTAGCGGGAATTGGTGAGCAGTTCTTC. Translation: CASSPGLAGIGEQFF.

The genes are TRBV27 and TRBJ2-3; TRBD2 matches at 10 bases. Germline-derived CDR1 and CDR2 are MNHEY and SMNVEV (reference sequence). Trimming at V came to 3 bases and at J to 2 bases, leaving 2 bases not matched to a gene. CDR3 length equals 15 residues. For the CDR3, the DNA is TGTGCCAGCAGTTTCAGCGGGGGGGCCACAGATACGCAGTATTTT. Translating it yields CASSFSGGATDTQYF.

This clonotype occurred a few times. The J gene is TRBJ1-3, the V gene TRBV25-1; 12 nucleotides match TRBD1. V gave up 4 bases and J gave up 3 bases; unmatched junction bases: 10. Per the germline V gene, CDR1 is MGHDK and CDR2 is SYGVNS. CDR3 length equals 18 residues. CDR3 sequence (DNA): TGTGCCAGCAGTGGACCGGGACAGGGGGCTTTCGATGGAAACACCATATATTTT. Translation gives CASSGPGQGAFDGNTIYF.

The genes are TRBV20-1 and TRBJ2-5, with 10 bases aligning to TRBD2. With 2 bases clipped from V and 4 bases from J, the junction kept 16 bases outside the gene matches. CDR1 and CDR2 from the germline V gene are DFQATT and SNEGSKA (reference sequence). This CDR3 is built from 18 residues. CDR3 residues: CSARSLFGLAVKTETQYF. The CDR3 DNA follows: TGCAGTGCTAGATCGTTGTTCGGACTAGCGGTTAAAACAGAGACCCAGTACTTC.

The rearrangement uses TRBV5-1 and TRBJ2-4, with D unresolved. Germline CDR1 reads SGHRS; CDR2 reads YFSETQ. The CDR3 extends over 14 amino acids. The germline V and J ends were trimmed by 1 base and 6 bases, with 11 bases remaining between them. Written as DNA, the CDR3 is TGCGCCAGCAGCTTGATCGCAGGAACAAACATTCAGTACTTC. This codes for CASSLIAGTNIQYF.